This T cell receptor (beta chain) is drawn from a study of T-cell reconstitution after alpha-beta-depleted transplantation in children. Study-level points and caveats: Alpha-beta T cells about two months after transplant reportedly derived from several hundred expanded graft clones. TCRbeta diversity was high at day 60 in some patients (a result of surviving recipient T cells and thymic progenitors).

Germline V gene sequence: CDR1 SQVTM, CDR2 ANQGSEA. The CDR3 length is 12 residues. V lost 6 bases, J lost 5 bases, and 13 bases lay in between. Preparation of the TCRbeta library used unique molecular identifiers. TCRdb recomputed calls from the PCR reads with MiXCR, one row per CDR3 protein. The data show about 980,000 distinct CDR3 sequences, around 30% seen once. For this clonotype: Its antigen is as yet unknown.

Sample: PBMCs, mostly from graft donor cells, taken 360 days after TCRalphabeta/CD19-depleted stem cell transplant. The TCR sequence derives from a boy in the first two years of life who had a stem cell transplant for SCID, so the T cells may come from the graft donor. The chain has TRBV29-1 and TRBJ2-5; possible D gene TRBD1, 5 bases. The CDR3 region is CSVAGFGETQYF. In DNA, the CDR3 is TGCAGCGTCGCAGGGTTCGGGGAGACCCAGTACTTC.